A single T cell receptor (beta chain) is shown here with its context. The sample belongs to a study of Ad26.COV2.S vaccination and SARS-CoV-2 variants. Across the whole study: Administration of Ad26.COV2.S was intramuscular, either once or twice 56 days apart.

Treatment: about 20 received Ad26.COV2.S at low or high dose, single or two shots; several received placebo; per-sample allocation not given. Material that was analyzed had been drawn on day 63 after the first vaccine or placebo injection. The donor was a Boston adult aged 18-55 years. Repertoires were generated with immunoSEQ multiplex PCR, while TCRdb's copy carries only in-frame clones and drops some. Altogether roughly 300,000 clones are present, 88% being singletons, with the ten largest covering 6.4%. This clonotype originated in a person aged 18-65 years who received the Ad26.COV2.S COVID-19 vaccine or a placebo. The specimen was peripheral blood, collected in a trial of Ad26.COV2.S vaccine versus placebo.

For the CDR3, the DNA is TGCGCCAGCAGCAGGGCTGGGACAAGTTATGGCTACACCTTC. It yields the protein CASSRAGTSYGYTF. V gene TRBV4-3 combines with J gene TRBJ1-2; possibly TRBD1 for D (6 bases). This CDR3 spans 14 amino acids. The germline gives CDR1 LGHNA, CDR2 YSLEER. Trimming took 5 bases from V and 5 from J, leaving 15 bases between them.